The present TCR beta chain was sequenced within a study of PD-L1 blockade in urothelial cancer. Across the study: Prior chemotherapy regimens per patient numbered 0 to 3. Samples of blood were analyzed 3 weeks (second dose) and 6 weeks after treatment start.

Time point specified: peripheral blood 6 weeks after treatment start. Of note for this clone: What it binds is unknown.

Trimming removed 0 bases from V and 5 bases from J, with 13 bases in between. The germline gives CDR1 MNHNY, CDR2 SVGAGI (reference sequence). The CDR3 totals 15 residues. General study findings and limits: Patients with durable benefit had greater blood expansion of tumor-associated TCR clones 3 weeks into treatment. A pretreatment blood TCR clonality that fell below the median predicted better progression-free and overall survival.

TCRdb's copy holds only in-frame clones and misses some; the assay was immunoSEQ multiplex PCR. The sample yields roughly 120,000 clones, about 89% seen once. This sequence was found in a man in his fifties or sixties with urothelial cancer. This chain uses TRBV6-6 with TRBJ2-5; D perhaps matches TRBD1 (5 bases). Sequenced here: PBMCs, sampled around atezolizumab (anti-PD-L1) treatment. This chain's CDR3 is CASSYSRQSVETQYF. The CDR3 DNA follows: TGTGCCAGCAGTTACTCAAGACAGTCCGTGGAGACCCAGTACTTC.